This T cell receptor beta chain comes out of a study of cytomegalovirus exposure and HLA in healthy donors. The CDR3 runs 13 residues. From germline, CDR1 is MNHEY and CDR2 SVGAGI. Trimming left V 6 bases short and J 7 bases short, with 12 bases between. 60 Vbeta and 13 Jbeta primers were used in PCR. The protocol was immunoSEQ multiplex PCR, while the TCRdb copy is restricted to in-frame clones and leaves out a portion. This repertoire includes about 46,000 clones. At collection, donors were nominally healthy, but unrecorded immune exposures were probable. The TCR comes from a middle-aged woman in good health and CMV-seronegative. Sequencing input: PBMCs. The genes are TRBV6-5 and TRBJ1-4; D is unresolved. This chain's CDR3 is CASSEKGGEKLFF. The CDR3 nucleotides are TGTGCCAGCAGCGAAAAGGGAGGTGAAAAACTGTTTTTT.